The TCR beta chain under discussion was sequenced for a study of CD8+CD57+ T cells in acquired aplastic anemia. Study-wide points: Common to patients and controls were around 30 CD8+ CDR3 sequences.

An expansion of CD8+CD57+ cells by flow cytometry had been shown in patients chosen for sequencing. It was genomic DNA that served as the template for profiling TCR beta VDJ and CDR3. TCRdb redid the calling of the reads with MiXCR, one entry per CDR3 protein. The data contain some 200,000 distinct CDR3 sequences, 60% to 80% of them singletons. Comment on this clonotype: Antigen specificity is unknown.

What was sequenced was sorted CD4+, CD8+, or CD8+CD57+ T cells (not recorded which) from PBMCs. The source of this sequence is a human donor with aplastic anemia.

CDR3 bases: TGTGCCAGCAGCTTGCTTGGCGGGGGGACCTACAATGAGCAGTTCTTC. Its protein is CASSLLGGGTYNEQFF. V usage is TRBV7-3 and J usage is TRBJ2-1; 8 nucleotides match TRBD2. CDR1 SGHTA and CDR2 FQGTGA come from the germline V gene. The V gene end was trimmed by 3 bases and the J gene end by 2 bases; junction bases not matched to a gene: 6. The CDR3 runs to 16 residues. The variable domain in full, with the rest retrieved from reference TRBV7-3 and TRBJ2-1, is GAGVSQTPSNKVTEKGKYVELRCDPISGHTALYWYRQSLGQGPEFLIYFQGTGAADDSGLPNDRFFAVRPEGSVSTLKIQRTERGDSAVYLCASSLLGGGTYNEQFFGPGTRLTVL.